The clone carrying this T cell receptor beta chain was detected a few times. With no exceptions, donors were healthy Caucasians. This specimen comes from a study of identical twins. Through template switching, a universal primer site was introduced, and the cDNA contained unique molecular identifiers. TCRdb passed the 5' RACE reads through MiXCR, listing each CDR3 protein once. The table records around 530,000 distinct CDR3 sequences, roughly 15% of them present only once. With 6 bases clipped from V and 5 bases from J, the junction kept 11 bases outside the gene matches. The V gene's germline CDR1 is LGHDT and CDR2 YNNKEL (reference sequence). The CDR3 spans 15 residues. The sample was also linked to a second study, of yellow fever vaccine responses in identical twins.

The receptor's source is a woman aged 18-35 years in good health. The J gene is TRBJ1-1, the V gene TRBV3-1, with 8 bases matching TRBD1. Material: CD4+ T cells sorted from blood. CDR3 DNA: TGTGCCAGCAGTCGAGTCAGGGGGCTACGAACTGAAGCTTTCTTT. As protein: CASSRVRGLRTEAFF.